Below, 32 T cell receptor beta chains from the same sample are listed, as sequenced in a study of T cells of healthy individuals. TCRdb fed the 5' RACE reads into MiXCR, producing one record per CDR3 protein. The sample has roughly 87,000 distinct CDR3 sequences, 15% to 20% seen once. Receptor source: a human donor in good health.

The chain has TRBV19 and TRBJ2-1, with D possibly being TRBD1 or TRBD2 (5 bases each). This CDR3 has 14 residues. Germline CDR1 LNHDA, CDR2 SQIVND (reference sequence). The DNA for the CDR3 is TGTGTCACCTCCATAGCGATCAGGGACAATGAGCAGTTCTTC. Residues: CVTSIAIRDNEQFF.

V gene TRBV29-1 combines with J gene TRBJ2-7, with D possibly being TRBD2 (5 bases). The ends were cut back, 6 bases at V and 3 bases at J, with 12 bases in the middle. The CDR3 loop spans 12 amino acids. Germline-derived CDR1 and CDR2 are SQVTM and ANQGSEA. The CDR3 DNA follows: TGCAGCGTCGTTCCTAGCAACTACGAGCAGTACTTC. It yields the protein CSVVPSNYEQYF.

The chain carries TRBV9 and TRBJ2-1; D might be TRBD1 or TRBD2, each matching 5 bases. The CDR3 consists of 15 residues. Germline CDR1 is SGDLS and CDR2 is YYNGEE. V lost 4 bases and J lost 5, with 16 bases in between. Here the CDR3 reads CASSPSGDVNNEQFF. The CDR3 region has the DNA TGTGCCAGCAGCCCTAGTGGGGACGTCAACAATGAGCAGTTCTTC.

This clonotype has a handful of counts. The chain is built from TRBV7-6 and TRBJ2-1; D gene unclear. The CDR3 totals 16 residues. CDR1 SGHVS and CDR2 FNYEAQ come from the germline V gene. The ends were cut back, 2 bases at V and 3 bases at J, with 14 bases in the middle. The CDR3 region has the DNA TGTGCCAGCAGCTTATTAGGGCTCACGAGCTACAATGAGCAGTTCTTC. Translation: CASSLLGLTSYNEQFF.

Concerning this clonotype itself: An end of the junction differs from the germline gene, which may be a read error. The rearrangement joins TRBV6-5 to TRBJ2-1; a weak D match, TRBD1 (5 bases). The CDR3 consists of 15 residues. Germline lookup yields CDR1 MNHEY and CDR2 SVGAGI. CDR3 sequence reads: CASSWKGNPYNEKFF. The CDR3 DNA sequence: TGTGCCAGCAGTTGGAAGGGGAACCCCTACAATGAGAAGTTCTTC.

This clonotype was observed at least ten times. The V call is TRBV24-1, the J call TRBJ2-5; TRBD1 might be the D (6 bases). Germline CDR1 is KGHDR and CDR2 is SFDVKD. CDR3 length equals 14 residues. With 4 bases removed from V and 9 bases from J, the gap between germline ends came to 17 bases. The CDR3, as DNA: TGTGCCACCAGTGACCCTGGACAGTCGGCGGCCCAGTACTTC. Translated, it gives CATSDPGQSAAQYF.

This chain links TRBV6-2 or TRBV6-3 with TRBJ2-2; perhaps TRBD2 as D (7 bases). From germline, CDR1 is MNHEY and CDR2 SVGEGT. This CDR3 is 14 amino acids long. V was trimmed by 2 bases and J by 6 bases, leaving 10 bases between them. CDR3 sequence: CASSYVGGPGELFF. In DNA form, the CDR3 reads TGTGCCAGCAGTTACGTCGGGGGGCCCGGGGAGCTGTTTTTT.

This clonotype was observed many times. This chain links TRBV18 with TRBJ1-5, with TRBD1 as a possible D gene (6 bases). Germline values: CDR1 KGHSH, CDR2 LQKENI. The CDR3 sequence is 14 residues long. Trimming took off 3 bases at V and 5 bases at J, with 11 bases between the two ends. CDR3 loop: CASSPQGSDQPQHF. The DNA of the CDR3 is TGTGCCAGCTCACCTCAGGGGTCGGATCAGCCCCAGCATTTT.

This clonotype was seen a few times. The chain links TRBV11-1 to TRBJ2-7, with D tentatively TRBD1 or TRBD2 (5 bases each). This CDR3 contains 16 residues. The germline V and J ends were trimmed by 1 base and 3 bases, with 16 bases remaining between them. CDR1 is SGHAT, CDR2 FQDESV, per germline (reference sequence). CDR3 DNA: TGTGCCAGCAGCTTAGGGGATCGGGGCCGCGGCTACGAGCAGTACTTC. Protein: CASSLGDRGRGYEQYF.

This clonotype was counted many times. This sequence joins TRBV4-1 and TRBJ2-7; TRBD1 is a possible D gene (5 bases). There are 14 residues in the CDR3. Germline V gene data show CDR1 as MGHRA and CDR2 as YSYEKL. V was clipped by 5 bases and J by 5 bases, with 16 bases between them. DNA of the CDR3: TGCGCCAGCAGCAACCCAGGGTCTAGGCACGAGCAGTACTTC. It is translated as CASSNPGSRHEQYF.

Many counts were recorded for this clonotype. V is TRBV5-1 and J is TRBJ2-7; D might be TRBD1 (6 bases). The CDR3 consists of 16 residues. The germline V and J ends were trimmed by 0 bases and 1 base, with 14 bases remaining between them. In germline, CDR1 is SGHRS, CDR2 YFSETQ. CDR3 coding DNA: TGCGCCAGCAGCTTGGTAGGCTCCGGACAGTCCTACGAGCAGTACTTC. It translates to CASSLVGSGQSYEQYF. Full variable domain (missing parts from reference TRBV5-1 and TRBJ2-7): KAGVTQTPRYLIKTRGQQVTLSCSPISGHRSVSWYQQTPGQGLQFLFEYFSETQRNKGNFPGRFSGRQFSNSRSEMNVSTLELGDSALYLCASSLVGSGQSYEQYFGPGTRLTVT.

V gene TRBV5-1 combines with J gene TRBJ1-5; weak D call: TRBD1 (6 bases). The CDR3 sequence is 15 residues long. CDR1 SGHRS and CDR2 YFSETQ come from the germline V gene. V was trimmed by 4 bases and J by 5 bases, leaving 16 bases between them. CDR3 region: CASSLTGMKDQPQHF. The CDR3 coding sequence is TGCGCCAGCAGCCTCACAGGGATGAAAGATCAGCCCCAGCATTTT.

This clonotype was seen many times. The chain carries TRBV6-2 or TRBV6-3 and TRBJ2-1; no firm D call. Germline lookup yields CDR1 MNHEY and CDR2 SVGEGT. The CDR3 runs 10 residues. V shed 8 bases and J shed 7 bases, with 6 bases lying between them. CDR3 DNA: TGTGCCAGCGGGTGGAATGAGCAGTTCTTC. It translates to CASGWNEQFF.

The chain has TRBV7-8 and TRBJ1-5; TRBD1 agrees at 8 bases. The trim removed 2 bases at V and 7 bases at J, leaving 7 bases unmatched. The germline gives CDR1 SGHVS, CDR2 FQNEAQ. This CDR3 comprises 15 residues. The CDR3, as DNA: TGTGCCAGCAGCTTAACCGGACAGGGTGGCCAGCCCCAGCATTTT. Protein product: CASSLTGQGGQPQHF.

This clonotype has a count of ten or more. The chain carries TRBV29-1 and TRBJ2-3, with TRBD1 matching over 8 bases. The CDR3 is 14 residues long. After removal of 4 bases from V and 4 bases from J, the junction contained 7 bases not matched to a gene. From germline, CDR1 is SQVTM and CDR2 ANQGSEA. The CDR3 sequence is CSVAVQGGADTQYF. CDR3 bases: TGCAGCGTTGCAGTACAGGGGGGTGCAGATACGCAGTATTTT.

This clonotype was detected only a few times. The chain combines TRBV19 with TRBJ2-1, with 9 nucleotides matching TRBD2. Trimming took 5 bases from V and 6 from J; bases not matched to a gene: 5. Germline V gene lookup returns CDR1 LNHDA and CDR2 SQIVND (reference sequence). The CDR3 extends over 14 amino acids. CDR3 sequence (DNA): TGTGCCAGTAGTTTCCAGCGGGAGGTCAATGAGCAGTTCTTC. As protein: CASSFQREVNEQFF.

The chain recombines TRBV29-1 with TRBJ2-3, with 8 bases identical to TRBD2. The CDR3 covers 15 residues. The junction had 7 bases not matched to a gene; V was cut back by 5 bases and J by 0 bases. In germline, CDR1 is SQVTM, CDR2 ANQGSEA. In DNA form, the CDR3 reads TGCAGCGTTACAGGAGGCGGGGGGAGCACAGATACGCAGTATTTT. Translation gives CSVTGGGGSTDTQYF.

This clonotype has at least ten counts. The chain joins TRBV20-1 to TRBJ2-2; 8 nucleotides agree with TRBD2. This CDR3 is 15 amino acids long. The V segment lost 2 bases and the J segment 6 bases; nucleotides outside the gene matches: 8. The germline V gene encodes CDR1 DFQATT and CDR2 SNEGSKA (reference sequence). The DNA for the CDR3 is TGCAGTGCTAGACGAGCGGGAGTAGGCGCCGGGGAGCTGTTTTTT. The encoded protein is CSARRAGVGAGELFF.

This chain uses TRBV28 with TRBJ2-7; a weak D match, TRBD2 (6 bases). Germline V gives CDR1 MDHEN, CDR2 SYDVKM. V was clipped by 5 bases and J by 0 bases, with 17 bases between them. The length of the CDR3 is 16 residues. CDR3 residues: CASSPTQAGSSYEQYF. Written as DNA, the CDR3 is TGTGCCAGCAGTCCAACTCAGGCGGGAAGCTCCTACGAGCAGTACTTC. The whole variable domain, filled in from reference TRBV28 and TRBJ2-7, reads DVKVTQSSRYLVKRTGEKVFLECVQDMDHENMFWYRQDPGLGLRLIYFSYDVKMKEKGDIPEGYSVSREKKERFSLILESASTNQTSMYLCASSPTQAGSSYEQYFGPGTRLTVT.

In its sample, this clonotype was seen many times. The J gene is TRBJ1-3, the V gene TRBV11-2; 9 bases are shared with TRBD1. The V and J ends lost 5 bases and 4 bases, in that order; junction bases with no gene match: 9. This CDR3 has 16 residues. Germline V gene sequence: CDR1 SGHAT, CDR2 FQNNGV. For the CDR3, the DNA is TGTGCCAGCAGCCCTGCCGGGACAGGGACAGGAAACACCATATATTTT. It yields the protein CASSPAGTGTGNTIYF.

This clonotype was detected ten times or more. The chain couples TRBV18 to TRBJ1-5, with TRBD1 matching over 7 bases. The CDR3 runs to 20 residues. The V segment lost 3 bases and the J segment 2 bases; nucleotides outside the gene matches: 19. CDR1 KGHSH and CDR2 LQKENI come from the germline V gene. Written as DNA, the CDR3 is TGTGCCAGCTCACCCGCACTATCGGGTACAGGGGCGAGGGGCAATCAGCCCCAGCATTTT. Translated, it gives CASSPALSGTGARGNQPQHF.

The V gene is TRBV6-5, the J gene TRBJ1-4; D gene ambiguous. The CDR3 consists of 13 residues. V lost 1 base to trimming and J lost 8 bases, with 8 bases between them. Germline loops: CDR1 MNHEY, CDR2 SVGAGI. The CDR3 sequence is CASSYYRGEKLFF. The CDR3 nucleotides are TGTGCCAGCAGTTACTATCGAGGGGAAAAACTGTTTTTT.

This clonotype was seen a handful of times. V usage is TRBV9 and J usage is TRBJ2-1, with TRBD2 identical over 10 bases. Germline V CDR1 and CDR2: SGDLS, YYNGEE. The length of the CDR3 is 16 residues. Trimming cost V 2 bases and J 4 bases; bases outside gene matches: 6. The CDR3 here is CASSVRAGGGYNEQFF. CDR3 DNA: TGTGCCAGCAGCGTTAGAGCGGGAGGGGGATACAATGAGCAGTTCTTC.

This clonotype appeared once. The CDR3 DNA reads TGTGCCAGCAGCCCACGAGCGGGACAGGGATACTCTGGGGCCAACGTCCTGACTTTC. Encoded protein: CASSPRAGQGYSGANVLTF. The chain employs TRBV7-6 and TRBJ2-6; TRBD1 matches at 9 bases. This CDR3 contains 19 residues. Germline assignment: CDR1 SGHVS and CDR2 FNYEAQ. Unmatched junction bases numbered 11, after V lost 5 bases and J lost 0 bases.

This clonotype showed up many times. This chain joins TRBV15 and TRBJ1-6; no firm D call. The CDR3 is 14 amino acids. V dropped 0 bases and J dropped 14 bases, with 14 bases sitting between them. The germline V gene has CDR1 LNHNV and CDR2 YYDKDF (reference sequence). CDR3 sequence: CATSRDAAGGSLHF. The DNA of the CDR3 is TGTGCCACCAGCAGAGATGCAGCGGGAGGGTCCCTCCACTTT.

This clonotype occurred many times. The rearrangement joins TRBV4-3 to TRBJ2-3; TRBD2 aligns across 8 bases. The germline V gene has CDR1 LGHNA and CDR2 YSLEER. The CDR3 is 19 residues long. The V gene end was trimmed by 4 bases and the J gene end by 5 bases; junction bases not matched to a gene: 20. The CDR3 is CASSPRRSSGIRLGDTQYF. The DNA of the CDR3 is TGCGCCAGCAGCCCGAGAAGAAGTAGCGGGATTCGGTTGGGAGATACGCAGTATTTT.

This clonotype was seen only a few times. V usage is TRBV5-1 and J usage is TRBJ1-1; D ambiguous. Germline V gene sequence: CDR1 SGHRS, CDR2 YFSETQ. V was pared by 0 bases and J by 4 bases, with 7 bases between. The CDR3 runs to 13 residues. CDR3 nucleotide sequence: TGCGCCAGCAGCTTGGGGGCAGGCACTGAAGCTTTCTTT. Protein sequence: CASSLGAGTEAFF.

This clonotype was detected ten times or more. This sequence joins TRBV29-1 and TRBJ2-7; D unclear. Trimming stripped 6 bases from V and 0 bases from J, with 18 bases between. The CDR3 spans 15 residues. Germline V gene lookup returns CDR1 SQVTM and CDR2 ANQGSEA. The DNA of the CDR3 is TGCAGCGTGGCGAGGTATTTGGGTCACTCCTACGAGCAGTACTTC. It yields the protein CSVARYLGHSYEQYF.

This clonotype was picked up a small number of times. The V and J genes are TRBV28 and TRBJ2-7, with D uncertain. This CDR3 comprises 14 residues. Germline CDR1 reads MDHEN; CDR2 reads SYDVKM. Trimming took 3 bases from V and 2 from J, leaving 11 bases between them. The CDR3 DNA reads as TGTGCCAGCAGTTTCCCGTTTGATCCCTACGAGCAGTACTTC. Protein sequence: CASSFPFDPYEQYF.

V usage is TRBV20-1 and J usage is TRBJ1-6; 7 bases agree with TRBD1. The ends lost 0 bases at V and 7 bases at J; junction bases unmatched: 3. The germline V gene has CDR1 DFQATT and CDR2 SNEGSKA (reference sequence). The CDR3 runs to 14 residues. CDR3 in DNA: TGCAGTGCTAGAGACAGGGGGGAAAATTCACCCCTCCACTTT. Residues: CSARDRGENSPLHF.

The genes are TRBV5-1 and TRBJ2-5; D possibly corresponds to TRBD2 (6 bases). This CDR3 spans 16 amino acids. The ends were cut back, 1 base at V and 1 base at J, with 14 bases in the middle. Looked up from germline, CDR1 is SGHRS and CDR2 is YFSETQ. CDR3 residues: CASSLSPGVGQETQYF. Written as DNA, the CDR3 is TGCGCCAGCAGCTTGTCGCCGGGGGTGGGCCAAGAGACCCAGTACTTC. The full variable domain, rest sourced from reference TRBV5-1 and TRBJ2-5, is KAGVTQTPRYLIKTRGQQVTLSCSPISGHRSVSWYQQTPGQGLQFLFEYFSETQRNKGNFPGRFSGRQFSNSRSEMNVSTLELGDSALYLCASSLSPGVGQETQYFGPGTRLLVL.

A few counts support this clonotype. The CDR3 nucleotides read TGTGCCAGCAGCCGGACAGCCACCTACTCCTACGAGCAGTACTTC. This sequence encodes CASSRTATYSYEQYF. The genes are TRBV6-6 and TRBJ2-7; the D gene is possibly TRBD1 (6 bases). The ends were cut back, 6 bases at V and 0 bases at J, with 15 bases in the middle. CDR3 length: 15 amino acids. Germline CDR1 is MNHNY and CDR2 is SVGAGI (reference sequence).